The 30 T cell receptor beta chains below were found in one sample sequenced in a study of control samples from healthy donors and cancer patients (dated by TCRdb to 2018 to 2021). To prepare the library, the immunoSEQ multiplex PCR assay was applied. Imported from immuneACCESS, the table was reduced by TCRdb to in-frame sequences with V and J called. These copies leave out some clones; in studies compared against another copy, an unresolved V gene accounts for under half, and the cause of the remainder is not known. The sample includes about 92,000 clones, with approximately 78% observed a single time. About 10% of the sample lies in the top ten. Specimen: blood. The source of these receptors is a woman aged 60-70 years in good health.

J is TRBJ2-7 and V is TRBV29-1; D possibly uses TRBD1 or TRBD2 (5 bases each). With 6 bases removed from V and 2 bases from J, the gap between germline ends came to 14 bases. This CDR3 comprises 13 residues. The germline V gene encodes CDR1 SQVTM and CDR2 ANQGSEA. The CDR3 region is CSVRDGLTYEQYF. CDR3 sequence (DNA): TGCAGCGTCCGGGACGGACTCACCTACGAGCAGTACTTC.

V usage is TRBV15 and J usage is TRBJ1-4; 7 bases are a match to TRBD1. Trimming took 5 bases from V and 3 from J; bases not matched to a gene: 6. The CDR3 totals 15 residues. Germline V gene data show CDR1 as LNHNV and CDR2 as YYDKDF (reference sequence). CDR3: CATSGRDSANEKLFF. In nucleotides, the CDR3 is TGTGCCACCAGCGGCCGGGACAGTGCTAATGAAAAACTGTTTTTT.

The CDR3: CASSLRRGGLGTDTQYF. Here the CDR3 DNA reads TGTGCCAGCAGCTTAAGGCGGGGGGGGTTGGGCACAGATACGCAGTATTTT. This rearrangement joins TRBV11-3 to TRBJ2-3; 9 positions agree with TRBD2. CDR3 length: 17 amino acids. CDR1 SGHNT and CDR2 YENEEA come from the germline V gene. V gave up 2 bases and J gave up 1 base; unmatched junction bases: 7.

The chain employs TRBV12-3 or TRBV12-4 and TRBJ2-3; D uncertain. This CDR3 is built from 13 residues. V was clipped by 2 bases and J by 6 bases, with 9 bases between them. CDR3 nucleotide sequence: TGTGCCAGCAGTTTACTAGGACCGGATACGCAGTATTTT. This codes for CASSLLGPDTQYF.

The rearrangement links TRBV28 to TRBJ2-2; unclear D gene. Per germline, CDR1 MDHEN and CDR2 SYDVKM. Trimming pared 3 bases from V and 8 bases from J, leaving 4 bases between. CDR3 length equals 11 residues. The CDR3: CASSFGGELFF. The CDR3, as DNA: TGTGCCAGCAGTTTTGGTGGGGAGCTGTTTTTT. The full variable domain, rest sourced from reference TRBV28 and TRBJ2-2, is DVKVTQSSRYLVKRTGEKVFLECVQDMDHENMFWYRQDPGLGLRLIYFSYDVKMKEKGDIPEGYSVSREKKERFSLILESASTNQTSMYLCASSFGGELFFGEGSRLTVL.

The chain uses TRBV7-2 and TRBJ2-1; no definite D call. Trimming removed 2 bases at V and 0 bases at J, with 8 bases between. The germline gives CDR1 SGHTA, CDR2 FQGNSA. The CDR3 runs 15 residues. Here the CDR3 DNA reads TGTGCCAGCAGCTTACACCGGAGCTCCTACAATGAGCAGTTCTTC. Translated, it gives CASSLHRSSYNEQFF.

The chain recombines TRBV6-4 with TRBJ1-5; 7 bases fit TRBD1. The V and J ends lost 5 bases and 2 bases, in that order; junction bases with no gene match: 9. Germline assignment: CDR1 MRHNA and CDR2 SNTAGT. The CDR3 loop spans 16 amino acids. For the CDR3, the DNA is TGTGCCAGCAGTTCACCCAAGGGGGCCTGCAATCAGCCCCAGCATTTT. Its protein product is CASSSPKGACNQPQHF.

This clone has a single count. The chain uses TRBV19 and TRBJ1-2; 7 bases match TRBD1. The V and J ends lost 7 bases and 7 bases, in that order; junction bases with no gene match: 24. CDR1 LNHDA and CDR2 SQIVND come from the germline V gene (reference sequence). The CDR3 is 18 amino acids. For the CDR3, the DNA is TGTGCCAGTACCCTGGGGGGCACAGGGGTCCGGTTGGTGGCTGGCTACACCTTC. It encodes CASTLGGTGVRLVAGYTF.

This chain connects TRBV7-9 to TRBJ1-6; TRBD1 might be the D (6 bases). Between the trimmed V and J ends, which lost 6 bases and 6 bases, there was a span of 15 bases. Germline V CDR1 and CDR2: SEHNR, FQNEAQ (reference sequence). The CDR3 length is 15 residues. CDR3 residues: CASSRNREGNSPLHF. As DNA, the CDR3 is TGTGCCAGCAGTCGGAACAGGGAAGGTAATTCACCCCTCCACTTT.

The CDR3 region is CASSQGVGSGRNEQFF. CDR3 nucleotide sequence: TGTGCCAGCAGCCAAGGGGTGGGTAGCGGGAGGAATGAGCAGTTCTTC. This chain joins TRBV4-2 and TRBJ2-1; 10 bases align to TRBD2. The CDR3 has 16 residues. CDR1 and CDR2 (germline): LGHNA, YNFKEQ. V lost 1 base to trimming and J lost 7 bases; unmatched junction nucleotides: 7.

The chain's CDR3 is CASSQGDRGSNEKLFF. In DNA form, the CDR3 reads TGCGCCAGCAGCCAGGGGGACAGGGGGTCTAATGAAAAACTGTTTTTT. This chain connects TRBV4-1 to TRBJ1-4; 11 bases align to TRBD1. The CDR3 sequence is 16 residues long. Germline V lookup: CDR1 MGHRA, CDR2 YSYEKL. V was clipped by 3 bases and J by 3 bases; unmatched bases: 3.

The V and J genes are TRBV28 and TRBJ2-5; TRBD1 matches 8 bases. V was pared by 6 bases and J by 2 bases, with 8 bases of the junction left unmatched. This CDR3 contains 15 residues. Germline V lookup: CDR1 MDHEN, CDR2 SYDVKM. The CDR3 DNA reads TGTGCCAGCAGAACAGACAGGGGTGGACAAGAGACCCAGTACTTC. It codes for CASRTDRGGQETQYF.

The chain is built from TRBV6-1 and TRBJ2-3, with D hard to call. Germline CDR1 reads MNHNS; CDR2 reads SASEGT. CDR3 length equals 13 residues. Trimming stripped 2 bases from V and 5 bases from J, with 8 bases between. CDR3 sequence reads: CASSELGRDTQYF. CDR3 coding DNA: TGTGCCAGCAGTGAATTGGGAAGAGATACGCAGTATTTT.

V and J are TRBV6-4 and TRBJ1-2; TRBD1 matches at 7 bases. The germline V gene encodes CDR1 MRHNA and CDR2 SNTAGT. The CDR3 covers 13 residues. The trim removed 6 bases at V and 6 bases at J, leaving 7 bases unmatched. The CDR3 DNA reads TGTGCCAGCAGCTGGACAGGAGCCGATGGCTACACCTTC. It yields the protein CASSWTGADGYTF.

The chain has TRBV6-1 and TRBJ1-6; TRBD1 matches 7 bases. The V segment lost 4 bases and the J segment 0 bases; nucleotides outside the gene matches: 6. This CDR3 region has 17 residues. Germline V gene lookup returns CDR1 MNHNS and CDR2 SASEGT. CDR3 sequence (DNA): TGTGCCAGCAGTGTGGAGGGGGCGAGCTCCTATAATTCACCCCTCCACTTT. Encoded protein: CASSVEGASSYNSPLHF.

The V and J genes are TRBV6-2 or TRBV6-3 and TRBJ1-1, with D perhaps matching TRBD1 (6 bases). CDR1 and CDR2 (germline): MNHEY, SVGEGT. Trimming stripped 5 bases from V and 1 base from J, with 14 bases between. The CDR3 has 15 residues. The CDR3 protein is CASSALRGGNTEAFF. The CDR3 DNA follows: TGTGCCAGCAGTGCCCTCAGGGGAGGGAACACTGAAGCTTTCTTT.

This sequence joins TRBV4-3 and TRBJ2-2; D might be TRBD2 (5 bases). Per the germline V gene, CDR1 is LGHNA and CDR2 is YSLEER. This CDR3 spans 15 amino acids. V lost 0 bases, J lost 3 bases, and 8 bases lay in between. The CDR3 here is CASSQDLGDTGELFF. The CDR3 nucleotides read TGCGCCAGCAGCCAAGATCTCGGGGACACCGGGGAGCTGTTTTTT.

Concerning this clone itself: The junction and the germline gene differ at one end; a read error may be behind it. CDR3 region: CATSATTGGGQETQYF. The CDR3 DNA reads TGTGCCACCAGCGCCACAACAGGGGGGGGGCAAGAGACCCAGTACTTC. The chain links TRBV9 to TRBJ2-5, with D possibly matching TRBD1 (8 bases). CDR3 length: 16 amino acids. CDR1 and CDR2 from the germline V gene are SGDLS and YYNGEE.

To note about this clone: The junction departs from germline at one end; a sequencing error may be responsible. V and J are TRBV4-1 and TRBJ1-2; D not resolved. The CDR3 length is 10 residues. Germline CDR1 reads MGHRA; CDR2 reads YSYEKL. In nucleotides, the CDR3 is TGCGCCAGCAGCCAAGAAACGTTCGGTTTC. The encoded protein is CASSQETFGF.

This chain joins TRBV23-1 and TRBJ1-1; no reliable D call. Being an ORF, TRBV23-1 has a function that is uncertain. The CDR3 consists of 14 residues. V dropped 6 bases and J dropped 7 bases, with 18 bases sitting between them. CDR3 coding DNA: TGCGCCAGCAGGGTTGAAGCGGGTGGGAGTGAAGCTTTCTTT. This translates into CASRVEAGGSEAFF.

V gene TRBV6-5 combines with J gene TRBJ2-3; 10 bases are a match to TRBD2. Germline values: CDR1 MNHEY, CDR2 SVGAGI. V shed 8 bases, J shed 5 bases, and the junction held 7 bases outside the gene matches. This CDR3 comprises 14 residues. CDR3 nucleotide sequence: TGTGCCAGCGGTCCTAGCGGGAGTCAAGATACGCAGTATTTT. It yields the protein CASGPSGSQDTQYF.

The sample holds a few counts of this clone. The chain carries TRBV19 and TRBJ2-5; no definite D call. Trimming stripped 4 bases from V and 5 bases from J, with 11 bases between. CDR1 is LNHDA, CDR2 SQIVND, per germline (reference sequence). CDR3 length: 13 residues. CDR3 nucleotide sequence: TGTGCCAGTAGTACAGGTACGATGGAGACCCAGTACTTC. The encoded protein is CASSTGTMETQYF.

This clone was seen a single time. CDR3 amino acids: CATSRSAAIAEAFF. Written as DNA, the CDR3 is TGTGCCACCAGCAGGTCCGCGGCGATAGCTGAAGCTTTCTTT. The V and J genes are TRBV15 and TRBJ1-1, with D unclear. The CDR3 contains 14 residues. Germline V gene data show CDR1 as LNHNV and CDR2 as YYDKDF (reference sequence). V lost 3 bases and J lost 6, with 14 bases in between.

The chain is built from TRBV18 and TRBJ2-5; TRBD1 might be the D (5 bases). The ends were cut back, 4 bases at V and 4 bases at J, with 10 bases in the middle. This CDR3 contains 13 residues. Germline V gene data show CDR1 as KGHSH and CDR2 as LQKENI. The CDR3 region has the DNA TGTGCCAGCTCACTTCAGGGAAGAGAGACCCAGTACTTC. Protein: CASSLQGRETQYF.

This chain joins TRBV6-5 and TRBJ2-1; 16 bases align to TRBD2. Looked up from germline, CDR1 is MNHEY and CDR2 is SVGAGI. Unmatched junction bases numbered 2, after V lost 2 bases and J lost 7 bases. The CDR3 is made up of 16 amino acids. The chain's CDR3 is CASSYTGLAGGNEQFF. As DNA, the CDR3 is TGTGCCAGCAGTTACACGGGACTAGCGGGGGGGAATGAGCAGTTCTTC.

This chain connects TRBV6-2 or TRBV6-3 to TRBJ2-3, with 7 bases that match TRBD1. V trimming: 5 bases; J trimming: 2 bases; junction bases outside the gene matches: 7. Germline lookup yields CDR1 MNHEY and CDR2 SVGEGT. The CDR3 sequence is 15 residues long. CDR3 amino acids: CASSPRDSYTDTQYF. CDR3 DNA: TGTGCCAGCAGTCCCCGGGACAGCTACACAGATACGCAGTATTTT.

This clone was seen a single time. Distinct nucleotide sequences in the sample also encode this CDR3. V and J are TRBV5-6 and TRBJ1-1; tentative D call: TRBD1 (5 bases). The CDR3 covers 12 residues. V was shortened by 1 base and J by 4 bases, with 5 bases between the two germline ends. Per the germline V gene, CDR1 is SGHDT and CDR2 is YYEEEE. Here the CDR3 DNA reads TGTGCCAGCAGCTTGAGGGGCACTGAAGCTTTCTTT. This codes for CASSLRGTEAFF.

The J gene is TRBJ2-3, the V gene TRBV5-6; D is uncertain. The CDR3 loop spans 14 amino acids. V gave up 0 bases and J gave up 0 bases, with 5 bases separating them. The V gene's germline CDR1 is SGHDT and CDR2 YYEEEE. The CDR3 loop is CASSLAWSTDTQYF. The CDR3 region has the DNA TGTGCCAGCAGCTTGGCATGGAGCACAGATACGCAGTATTTT.

The chain links TRBV20-1 to TRBJ1-1, with D perhaps matching TRBD1 (5 bases). V dropped 3 bases and J dropped 4 bases, with 15 bases sitting between them. This CDR3 region has 14 residues. Germline V lookup: CDR1 DFQATT, CDR2 SNEGSKA (reference sequence). In DNA form, the CDR3 reads TGCAGTGCTAGTGGACTCAGGGAGAGCACTGAAGCTTTCTTT. Translating gives CSASGLRESTEAFF.

This chain joins TRBV6-4 and TRBJ2-7, with D possibly matching TRBD2 (7 bases). Germline CDR1 is MRHNA and CDR2 is SNTAGT. This CDR3 is 14 amino acids long. Trimming removed 8 bases at V and 6 bases at J, with 20 bases between. The CDR3, as DNA: TGTGCCAGCGCCCCCCGGGCAGGGGAGGGCGAGCAGTACTTC. Protein product: CASAPRAGEGEQYF.